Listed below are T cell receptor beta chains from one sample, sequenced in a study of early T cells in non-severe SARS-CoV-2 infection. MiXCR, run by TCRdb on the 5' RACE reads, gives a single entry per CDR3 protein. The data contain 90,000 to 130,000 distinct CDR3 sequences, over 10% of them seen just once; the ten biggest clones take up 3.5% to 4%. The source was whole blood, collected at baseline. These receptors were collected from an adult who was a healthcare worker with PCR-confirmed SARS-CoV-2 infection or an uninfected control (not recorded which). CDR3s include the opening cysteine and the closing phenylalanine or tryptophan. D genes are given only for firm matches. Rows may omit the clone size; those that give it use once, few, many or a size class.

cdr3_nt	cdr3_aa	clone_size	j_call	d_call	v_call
TGTGCCAGCAGCCGTACAGGTTTTAGTAGCACAGATACGCAGTATTTT	CASSRTGFSSTDTQYF	few	TRBJ2-3	.	TRBV27
TGTGCCAGCAGTGAAGATGGGACAGGCACAGATACGCAGTATTTT	CASSEDGTGTDTQYF	few	TRBJ2-3	TRBD1	TRBV2
TGTGCCAGCCACAGCTCCTACAATGAGCAGTTCTTC	CASHSSYNEQFF	.	TRBJ2-1	.	TRBV7-9
TGTGCCAGCAGCTCGCAGGGGGCAACTAATGAAAAACTGTTTTTT	CASSSQGATNEKLFF	few	TRBJ1-4	TRBD1	TRBV7-9
TGTGCCAGCAGCTCAGGACAGCCCAATCAGCCCCAGCATTTT	CASSSGQPNQPQHF	.	TRBJ1-5	.	TRBV5-5
TGTGCCAGCAGCTCGAACGGGATTCGGGGCTACAATGAGCAGTTCTTC	CASSSNGIRGYNEQFF	.	TRBJ2-1	.	TRBV5-4
TGCGCCACCGCTTTCGGGGACAGCTCCAAAAACATTCAGTACTTC	CATAFGDSSKNIQYF	few	TRBJ2-4	TRBD1	TRBV4-1
TGCAGTGCAAGGACAGGGGCTGGAAACACCATATATTTT	CSARTGAGNTIYF	few	TRBJ1-3	TRBD1	TRBV20-1
TGTGCCAGCAGCTCACCTGGGACTACCCACGAGCAGTACTTC	CASSSPGTTHEQYF	few	TRBJ2-7	TRBD2	TRBV5-6
TGCGCCAGCTGCCCGACTCCCGGGGACACTGAAGCTTTCTTT	CASCPTPGDTEAFF	few	TRBJ1-1	.	TRBV4-1
TGCGCCAGCAGTCAACGGGCAGTTCTCTACGAGCAGTACTTC	CASSQRAVLYEQYF	.	TRBJ2-7	.	TRBV23-1
TGTGCCAGCAGTGCCTCTACGGACTTCAGGCTGTTTTTT	CASSASTDFRLFF	.	TRBJ2-2	.	TRBV2
TGTGCCAGCAGCCCCGGGGCCACCCGCTACGAGCAGTACTTC	CASSPGATRYEQYF	.	TRBJ2-7	.	TRBV5-6
TGCAGTGCTAACCCGGGGTGGAATTCACCCCTCCACTTT	CSANPGWNSPLHF	.	TRBJ1-6	.	TRBV20-1
TGTGCCAGCAGTCAGGGGGGCTCCTACAATGAGCAGTTCTTC	CASSQGGSYNEQFF	medium-sized	TRBJ2-1	.	TRBV27
TGTGCCAGCAGTTACTTGCGGCGGGCGATTATTGGCCATAATTCACCCCTCCACTTT	CASSYLRRAIIGHNSPLHF	.	TRBJ1-6	.	TRBV6-5
TGCGCCAGCAGCTCCTCCTACACCGACATTCAGTACTTC	CASSSSYTDIQYF	.	TRBJ2-4	.	TRBV5-1
TGTGCCAGCTCCGGACTAGCGGGGTACTCACGCGAGCAGTACTTC	CASSGLAGYSREQYF	few	TRBJ2-7	TRBD2	TRBV18
TGTGCCAGTAGTATAGAGGCTAGCGGGAGATACCAAGAGACCCAGTACTTC	CASSIEASGRYQETQYF	.	TRBJ2-5	TRBD2	TRBV19
TGTGCCTGGAGTGTCGGACTAGCGTACACCGGGGAGCTGTTTTTT	CAWSVGLAYTGELFF	few	TRBJ2-2	TRBD2	TRBV30
TGTGCCCCCAACACCGAGCAGTACTTC	CAPNTEQYF	.	TRBJ2-7	.	TRBV6-5
TGTGCCAGCAGCAGGACAGGGGCTGGAAACACCATATATTTT	CASSRTGAGNTIYF	.	TRBJ1-3	TRBD1	TRBV5-6
TGTGCCTGGGGGGTTTCCTACGAGCAGTACTTC	CAWGVSYEQYF	few	TRBJ2-7	.	TRBV30
TGTGCCAGCAGCTTAGGTACTCACGGGGGAAATGAGCAGTTCTTC	CASSLGTHGGNEQFF	few	TRBJ2-1	.	TRBV11-2
TGCAGTCCCCACCCAGGGGGCGAGGAGACCCAGTACTTC	CSPHPGGEETQYF	few	TRBJ2-5	TRBD1	TRBV20-1
TGTGCCAGCAGCCTGGGCCCAAATCAGCCCCAGCATTTT	CASSLGPNQPQHF	many	TRBJ1-5	.	TRBV7-2
TGTGCCAGCAGCTCGGACAGGTTTCAGCCCCAGCATTTT	CASSSDRFQPQHF	.	TRBJ1-5	TRBD1	TRBV7-9
TGTGCCAGCAGTGAAAATGGGCAGGGGTACGAGCAGTACTTC	CASSENGQGYEQYF	many	TRBJ2-7	.	TRBV6-1
TGTGCCAGCAGGTCGACAGGTAGCAATCAGCCCCAGCATTTT	CASRSTGSNQPQHF	.	TRBJ1-5	.	TRBV6-2/TRBV6-3
TGTGCCTGGAGTGACGGGGGAGTAGCCAAAAACATTCAGTACTTC	CAWSDGGVAKNIQYF	few	TRBJ2-4	.	TRBV30
TGTGCCAGCAGTTTACTTAGGAACGATGGCTACACCTTC	CASSLLRNDGYTF	.	TRBJ1-2	.	TRBV12-3/TRBV12-4
TGTGCCAGCAGCTTAGATCGGGGGTCACCCCTCCACTTT	CASSLDRGSPLHF	many	TRBJ1-6	.	TRBV11-2
TGTGCCAGCAGTTACGGACAGGGGGCAATCACTGAAGCTTTCTTT	CASSYGQGAITEAFF	few	TRBJ1-1	TRBD1	TRBV6-2/TRBV6-3
TGTGCCATCAGTTGGACAGGGCACACAGATACGCAGTATTTT	CAISWTGHTDTQYF	many	TRBJ2-3	TRBD1	TRBV10-3
TGTGCCAGCAGCTTATTAACTCAGGGGGCCGAGCAGTACTTC	CASSLLTQGAEQYF	.	TRBJ2-7	TRBD1	TRBV7-2
TGTGCCAGTAGTGAGGGGCCATACAATGAGCAGTTCTTC	CASSEGPYNEQFF	.	TRBJ2-1	.	TRBV19
TGTGCCTGGAGTGTAAATCAGGGGCAGGAGCAGTTCTTC	CAWSVNQGQEQFF	many	TRBJ2-1	.	TRBV30
TGTGCCAGCTCACCTAATGGCAATCAGCCCCAGCATTTT	CASSPNGNQPQHF	few	TRBJ1-5	.	TRBV18
TGTGCCAGCAGTACAGGCCTTAATTCACCCCTCCACTTT	CASSTGLNSPLHF	many	TRBJ1-6	.	TRBV6-1
TGTGCCAGCAGCCCATATGGGACGAATGAGCAGTTCTTC	CASSPYGTNEQFF	few	TRBJ2-1	.	TRBV5-8
TGTGCCAGCAGTTTGTCTGACTGGAGCGAGCAGTACTTC	CASSLSDWSEQYF	few	TRBJ2-7	.	TRBV27
TGTGCCAGCAGCAAAACCCACAGCGGCACAGATACGCAGTATTTT	CASSKTHSGTDTQYF	few	TRBJ2-3	.	TRBV11-2
TGTGCTAGTGGGGACCATTGGACTGAAGCTTTCTTT	CASGDHWTEAFF	.	TRBJ1-1	.	TRBV12-5